These 16 T cell receptor beta chains share one sample of origin, sequenced in a study of chemoradiotherapy in HPV16-positive cancers (dated by TCRdb to 2022 to 2024). The library was made by the immunoSEQ multiplex PCR assay. TCRdb limited this immuneACCESS table to in-frame rearrangements with V and J called. A share of clones is missing; checked studies link under half to unresolved V genes, and the rest is unexplained. Present in this sample are 3,200 or so clones, approximately 83% of which were seen just once. The top ten hold about 10% of the sample. The sequences come from tumor tissue, collected from a patient who underwent chemoradiotherapy. Every receptor here comes from a human donor with HPV-associated anogenital cancer.

V is TRBV9 and J is TRBJ2-1; 9 bases are a match to TRBD2. The CDR3 has 16 amino acids. Germline values: CDR1 SGDLS, CDR2 YYNGEE. Germline trimming cut 4 bases from V and 3 bases from J; bases unmatched to any gene: 8. The CDR3 loop is CASSKSGTSFYNEQFF. CDR3 DNA: TGTGCCAGCAGCAAATCCGGGACTAGCTTCTACAATGAGCAGTTCTTC.

The V gene is TRBV4-2, the J gene TRBJ1-3; D is uncertain. This CDR3 comprises 16 residues. Germline loops: CDR1 LGHNA, CDR2 YNFKEQ. V lost 3 bases and J 0 bases, leaving 12 bases between the germline ends. CDR3 nucleotide sequence: TGTGCCAGCAGCCAGATAGCAGGTTTCTCTGGAAACACCATATATTTT. Its protein product is CASSQIAGFSGNTIYF.

With respect to this clone: The same CDR3 arises from other DNA sequences in this sample as well. V and J are TRBV28 and TRBJ1-6, with unresolved D. The CDR3 length is 15 residues. Deletions cut 3 bases from V and 3 bases from J, with 9 bases between. The V gene's germline CDR1 is MDHEN and CDR2 SYDVKM. CDR3 in amino acids: CASSLGRNYNSPLHF. CDR3 DNA: TGTGCCAGCAGTTTGGGCAGGAACTATAATTCACCCCTCCACTTT.

This chain joins TRBV28 and TRBJ1-6; no clear D. CDR3 length: 12 residues. Germline values: CDR1 MDHEN, CDR2 SYDVKM. Trimming shortened V by 5 bases and J by 9 bases, and 8 bases separated the two germline ends. CDR3 in amino acids: CASSLRISPLHF. CDR3 coding DNA: TGTGCCAGCAGTCTAAGAATTTCACCCCTCCACTTT.

The chain combines TRBV7-2 with TRBJ1-6, with 10 bases matching TRBD1. Germline assignment: CDR1 SGHTA and CDR2 FQGNSA. This CDR3 is 16 amino acids long. The V segment lost 3 bases and the J segment 10 bases; nucleotides outside the gene matches: 9. The CDR3 coding sequence is TGTGCCAGCAGCTTTGAAGGGACAGGGGTATGGTCACCCCTCCACTTT. It specifies CASSFEGTGVWSPLHF.

This rearrangement joins TRBV28 to TRBJ1-4; D is uncertain. V gave up 5 bases and J gave up 8 bases, with 9 bases separating them. CDR3 length: 12 residues. Germline CDR1 and CDR2: MDHEN and SYDVKM. This CDR3 reads CASSRWTEKLFF. DNA of the CDR3: TGTGCCAGCAGTAGATGGACGGAAAAACTGTTTTTT.

This clone was seen only a few times. The V call is TRBV27, the J call TRBJ1-4, with D possibly being TRBD1 (5 bases). This CDR3 has 13 amino acids. Trimming took off 8 bases at V and 7 bases at J, with 14 bases between the two ends. The germline V gene has CDR1 MNHEY and CDR2 SMNVEV (reference sequence). CDR3 in amino acids: CASARRDGEKLFF. CDR3 DNA sequence: TGTGCCAGCGCCCGCAGGGACGGTGAAAAACTGTTTTTT.

This clone was seen just once. V usage is TRBV9 and J usage is TRBJ2-1, with D perhaps matching TRBD1 or TRBD2 (5 bases each). CDR1 SGDLS and CDR2 YYNGEE come from the germline V gene. CDR3 length: 15 residues. Trimming shortened V by 0 bases and J by 2 bases, and 9 bases separated the two germline ends. The chain's CDR3 is CASSVDGAPYNEQFF. CDR3 in DNA: TGTGCCAGCAGCGTAGACGGGGCCCCCTACAATGAGCAGTTCTTC.

The V gene is TRBV11-3, the J gene TRBJ1-6, with a tentative D call TRBD1 (6 bases). Germline lookup yields CDR1 SGHNT and CDR2 YENEEA. Trimming removed 5 bases at V and 6 bases at J, with 14 bases between. This CDR3 comprises 15 residues. The CDR3 DNA reads as TGTGCCAGCAGCGCATCGGGACAAATTAATTCACCCCTCCACTTT. This translates into CASSASGQINSPLHF.

The chain has TRBV9 and TRBJ1-5; 9 nucleotides match TRBD1. The CDR3 spans 14 residues. Germline V gene lookup returns CDR1 SGDLS and CDR2 YYNGEE. Trimming took 4 bases from V and 6 from J; bases not matched to a gene: 5. The CDR3 nucleotides read TGTGCCAGCAGCACCACAGGGGGCGGTCAGCCCCAGCATTTT. It is translated as CASSTTGGGQPQHF.

The rearrangement links TRBV6-6 to TRBJ1-5; TRBD1 aligns across 7 bases. The CDR3 is made up of 15 amino acids. V shed 6 bases and J 0 bases; nucleotides not matched to a gene: 5. Per the germline V gene, CDR1 is MNHNY and CDR2 is SVGAGI (reference sequence). The CDR3 DNA is TGTGCCAGCAGGCCGACAGGGCTTAGCAATCAGCCCCAGCATTTT. Its translation: CASRPTGLSNQPQHF.

The V call is TRBV4-1, the J call TRBJ2-3; D tentatively fits TRBD1 or TRBD2 (6 bases each). Germline V gene data show CDR1 as MGHRA and CDR2 as YSYEKL. The CDR3 spans 16 residues. V lost 4 bases, J lost 0 bases, and 14 bases lay in between. CDR3 DNA sequence: TGCGCCAGCAGCCTCGGAGGGACACCTAGCACAGATACGCAGTATTTT. As protein: CASSLGGTPSTDTQYF.

V and J are TRBV28 and TRBJ1-4, with D possibly matching TRBD1 (6 bases). This CDR3 comprises 16 residues. The germline gives CDR1 MDHEN, CDR2 SYDVKM. The germline V and J ends were trimmed by 6 bases and 4 bases, with 18 bases remaining between them. The CDR3 nucleotides are TGTGCCAGCAGCCAGATCCCACAGGGAGATAATGAAAAACTGTTTTTT. Translated: CASSQIPQGDNEKLFF.

The chain employs TRBV5-1 and TRBJ1-2, with D unresolved. Germline V lookup: CDR1 SGHRS, CDR2 YFSETQ. This CDR3 spans 14 amino acids. V was trimmed by 0 bases and J by 8 bases, leaving 14 bases between them. CDR3 sequence (DNA): TGCGCCAGCAGCTTGGCCACAGATTCAGGAGGCTACACCTTC. Translating gives CASSLATDSGGYTF.

This clone has more than one count but fewer than ten. The genes are TRBV19 and TRBJ2-3; 7 bases agree with TRBD1. The germline gives CDR1 LNHDA, CDR2 SQIVND (reference sequence). V lost 3 bases and J lost 6; bases outside the gene matches: 3. The CDR3 is made up of 13 amino acids. This chain's CDR3 is CASSIQTGDTQYF. DNA for the CDR3: TGTGCCAGTAGTATTCAGACAGGGGATACGCAGTATTTT. Using reference TRBV19 and TRBJ2-3 for the parts outside the CDR3, the full variable domain is DGGITQSPKYLFRKEGQNVTLSCEQNLNHDAMYWYRQDPGQGLRLIYYSQIVNDFQKGDIAEGYSVSREKKESFPLTVTSAQKNPTAFYLCASSIQTGDTQYFGPGTRLTVL.

The chain combines TRBV30 with TRBJ1-3; D not certain. CDR3 length equals 14 residues. The V end was cut by 3 bases, the J end by 0 bases, with 9 bases between. The V gene's germline CDR1 is GTSNPN and CDR2 SVGIG (reference sequence). In DNA, the CDR3 is TGTGCCTGGAGGGTATCCACCTCTGGAAACACCATATATTTT. As protein: CAWRVSTSGNTIYF.